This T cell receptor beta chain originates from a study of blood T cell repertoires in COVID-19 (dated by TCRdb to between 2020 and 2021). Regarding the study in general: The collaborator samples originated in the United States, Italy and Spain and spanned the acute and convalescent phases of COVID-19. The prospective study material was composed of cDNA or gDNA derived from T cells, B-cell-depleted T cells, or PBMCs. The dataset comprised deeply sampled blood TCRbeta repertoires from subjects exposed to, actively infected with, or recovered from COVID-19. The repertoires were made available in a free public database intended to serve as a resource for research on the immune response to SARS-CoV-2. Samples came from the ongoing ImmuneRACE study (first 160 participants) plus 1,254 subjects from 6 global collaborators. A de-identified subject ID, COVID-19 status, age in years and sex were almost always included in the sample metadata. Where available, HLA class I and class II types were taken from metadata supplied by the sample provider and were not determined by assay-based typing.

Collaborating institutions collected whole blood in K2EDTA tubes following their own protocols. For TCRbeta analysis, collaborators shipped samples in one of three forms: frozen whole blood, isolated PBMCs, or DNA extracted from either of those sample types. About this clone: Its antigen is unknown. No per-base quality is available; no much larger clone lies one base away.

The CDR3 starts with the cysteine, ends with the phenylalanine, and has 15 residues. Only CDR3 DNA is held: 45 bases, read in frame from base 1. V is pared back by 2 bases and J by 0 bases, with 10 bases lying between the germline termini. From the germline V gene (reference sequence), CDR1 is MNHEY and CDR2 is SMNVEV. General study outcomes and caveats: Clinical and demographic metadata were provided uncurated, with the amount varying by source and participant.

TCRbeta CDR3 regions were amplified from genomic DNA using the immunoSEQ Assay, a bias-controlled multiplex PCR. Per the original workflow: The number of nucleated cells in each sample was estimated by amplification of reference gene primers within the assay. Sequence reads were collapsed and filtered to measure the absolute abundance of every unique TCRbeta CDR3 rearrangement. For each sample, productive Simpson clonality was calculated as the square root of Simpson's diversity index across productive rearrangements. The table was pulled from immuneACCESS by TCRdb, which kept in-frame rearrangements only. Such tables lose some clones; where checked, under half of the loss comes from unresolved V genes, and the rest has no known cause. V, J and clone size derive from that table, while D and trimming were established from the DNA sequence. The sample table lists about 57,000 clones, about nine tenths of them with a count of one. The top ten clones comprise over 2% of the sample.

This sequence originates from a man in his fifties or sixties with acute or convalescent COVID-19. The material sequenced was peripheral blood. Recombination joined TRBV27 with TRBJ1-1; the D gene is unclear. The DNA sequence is TGTGCCAGCAGTTTAGGGCGCGACCTGAACACTGAAGCTTTCTTT. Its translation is CASSLGRDLNTEAFF.